These 29 T cell receptor beta chains share one sample of origin, sequenced in a study of Graves' ophthalmopathy and Graves' hyperthyroidism. The TCR beta CDR3 regions underwent amplification from RNA transcripts. In the first round, RT-PCR was carried out with HTBI primers, and a multiplex PCR formed the second round. TCRdb re-called the multiplex PCR reads through MiXCR, storing one row per CDR3 protein. The top ten hold over 3.5% of the sample, which has about 500,000 distinct CDR3 sequences, 35% to 45% seen once. Sequencing was performed on peripheral blood or thyroid tissue (not recorded which). All receptors come from an adult man with Graves' hyperthyroidism.

This clonotype has a handful of counts. This sequence joins TRBV5-6 and TRBJ2-5; D not certain. The CDR3 runs to 15 residues. V was trimmed by 0 bases and J by 0 bases, leaving 9 bases between them. Germline V gene data show CDR1 as SGHDT and CDR2 as YYEEEE. The CDR3 coding sequence is TGTGCCAGCAGCTTGGTTAACCCAAACCAAGAGACCCAGTACTTC. Translation gives CASSLVNPNQETQYF.

This clonotype was recorded many times. The rearrangement joins TRBV19 to TRBJ1-2; D is unclear. The CDR3 runs to 14 residues. Trimming pared 3 bases from V and 4 bases from J, leaving 12 bases between. Germline V gives CDR1 LNHDA, CDR2 SQIVND (reference sequence). CDR3 DNA: TGTGCCAGTAGTATCTCGGCCTCCCCCTATGGCTACACCTTC. This sequence encodes CASSISASPYGYTF.

This clonotype was observed a handful of times. A much larger clone sits a single nucleotide away, making a read error possible. The rearrangement joins TRBV7-9 to TRBJ1-5; 7 bases are a match to TRBD1. J lost 6 bases, V lost 5 bases, and 10 bases had no gene match. The CDR3 spans 15 residues. Germline-derived CDR1 and CDR2 are SEHNR and FQNEAQ (reference sequence). CDR3 loop: CASSTTGEGPQPQHF. The CDR3 DNA follows: TGTGCCAGCAGCACAACAGGGGAGGGGCCTCAGCCCCAGCATTTT.

This chain uses TRBV7-9 with TRBJ2-3; D gene unclear. From germline, CDR1 is SEHNR and CDR2 FQNEAQ (reference sequence). Trimming took off 7 bases at V and 2 bases at J, with 19 bases between the two ends. This CDR3 has 16 residues. CDR3 amino acids: CASTSATRSYTDTQYF. The CDR3, as DNA: TGTGCCAGCACCTCTGCTACACGATCCTACACAGATACGCAGTATTTT.

This clonotype has at least ten counts. The chain has TRBV15 and TRBJ1-2; D gene uncertain. The CDR3 consists of 12 residues. The V gene lost 3 bases and the J gene lost 6 bases, with 8 bases spanning the gap. Germline V gene sequence: CDR1 LNHNV, CDR2 YYDKDF (reference sequence). The CDR3 reads CATSSRTDGYTF. CDR3 coding DNA: TGTGCCACCAGCAGTAGGACCGATGGCTACACCTTC.

Many counts were recorded for this clonotype. The chain couples TRBV29-1 to TRBJ1-2; 12 bases agree with TRBD1. The CDR3 spans 13 residues. CDR1 SQVTM and CDR2 ANQGSEA come from the germline V gene. Losses at the gene ends were 4 bases for V and 8 bases for J; bases not matched to a gene: 5. CDR3 sequence (DNA): TGCAGCGTTGGGGACAGGGGGCAACGGGGCTACACCTTC. It yields the protein CSVGDRGQRGYTF. The full variable domain, rest sourced from reference TRBV29-1 and TRBJ1-2, is SAVISQKPSRDICQRGTSLTIQCQVDSQVTMMFWYRQQPGQSLTLIATANQGSEATYESGFVIDKFPISRPNLTFSTLTVSNMSPEDSSIYLCSVGDRGQRGYTFGSGTRLTVV.

This clonotype was recorded at least ten times. The V call is TRBV7-9, the J call TRBJ2-7; D remains unclear. Germline assignment: CDR1 SEHNR and CDR2 FQNEAQ (reference sequence). V was shortened by 2 bases and J by 3 bases, with 5 bases between the two germline ends. This CDR3 is 12 amino acids long. In DNA form, the CDR3 reads TGTGCCAGCAGCTTAATGCGCTACGAGCAGTACTTC. Translated, it gives CASSLMRYEQYF.

This clonotype was seen only a few times. The chain is built from TRBV12-3 or TRBV12-4 and TRBJ1-5, with 10 bases identical to TRBD1. This CDR3 spans 14 amino acids. V gave up 3 bases and J gave up 6 bases; unmatched junction bases: 2. The CDR3 region has the DNA TGTGCCAGCAGTTTGCGGACAGGGGGTCAGCCCCAGCATTTT. Its translation is CASSLRTGGQPQHF.

This clonotype appeared many times. J is TRBJ1-6 and V is TRBV19; TRBD1 matches at 7 bases. Germline trimming cut 6 bases from V and 8 bases from J; bases unmatched to any gene: 7. Germline V lookup: CDR1 LNHDA, CDR2 SQIVND (reference sequence). The length of the CDR3 is 14 residues. The CDR3 DNA sequence: TGTGCCAGTAGGCGACAGGGTGGTCATTCACCCCTCCACTTT. Amino acids: CASRRQGGHSPLHF.

This clonotype appeared many times. The J gene is TRBJ1-3, the V gene TRBV7-9; possible D gene TRBD1, 5 bases. The CDR3 runs to 14 residues. V gave up 2 bases and J gave up 3 bases, with 8 bases separating them. Germline CDR1 is SEHNR and CDR2 is FQNEAQ (reference sequence). The CDR3 loop is CASSLQGYGNTIYF. The CDR3, as DNA: TGTGCCAGCAGCTTACAGGGATATGGAAACACCATATATTTT.

This clonotype was seen repeatedly, ten times or more. V is TRBV19 and J is TRBJ1-1; D ambiguous. Trimming pared 3 bases from V and 3 bases from J, leaving 11 bases between. In germline, CDR1 is LNHDA, CDR2 SQIVND (reference sequence). The CDR3 runs to 14 residues. The CDR3 reads CASSISGLHTEAFF. The CDR3 DNA sequence: TGTGCCAGTAGTATTTCCGGCCTACACACTGAAGCTTTCTTT.

In its sample, this clonotype was seen many times. This rearrangement joins TRBV6-5 to TRBJ2-6; D is unresolved. The germline gives CDR1 MNHEY, CDR2 SVGAGI. Trimming cost V 4 bases and J 0 bases, with 10 bases left between them. The CDR3 totals 16 residues. CDR3 bases: TGTGCCAGCAGTTCGGCAGCAGTCTCTGGGGCCAACGTCCTGACTTTC. This codes for CASSSAAVSGANVLTF.

The table lists this clonotype with a few counts. The chain recombines TRBV30 with TRBJ1-3; TRBD1 is a possible D gene (6 bases). V was pared by 5 bases and J by 7 bases, with 15 bases between. Germline V gives CDR1 GTSNPN, CDR2 SVGIG (reference sequence). The CDR3 has 13 residues. The CDR3 DNA follows: TGTGCCTGGGCTGGACAGTTACGGAACACCATATATTTT. Translated: CAWAGQLRNTIYF.

This clonotype was recorded many times. The rearrangement joins TRBV7-6 to TRBJ2-2, with 10 positions matching TRBD2. This CDR3 region has 15 residues. Germline loops: CDR1 SGHVS, CDR2 FNYEAQ. With V trimmed by 2 bases and J by 4 bases, 1 base remained unmatched. The CDR3 is CASSLLAGATGELFF. For the CDR3, the DNA is TGTGCCAGCAGCTTACTAGCGGGAGCCACCGGGGAGCTGTTTTTT.

The chain employs TRBV6-5 and TRBJ1-6; 11 bases match TRBD1. After removal of 6 bases from V and 2 bases from J, the junction contained 12 bases not matched to a gene. Germline loops: CDR1 MNHEY, CDR2 SVGAGI. CDR3 length: 19 amino acids. In nucleotides, the CDR3 is TGTGCCAGCAGGACAACCGTCCCGGGACAGGGGGCCTATAATTCACCCCTCCACTTT. Translation gives CASRTTVPGQGAYNSPLHF.

This clonotype was counted between two and nine times. The chain joins TRBV7-9 to TRBJ1-2, with 10 bases identical to TRBD1. The CDR3 consists of 13 residues. J gave up 7 bases and V 7 bases, and 6 bases lay outside the gene matches. Germline CDR1 SEHNR, CDR2 FQNEAQ (reference sequence). The CDR3 DNA sequence: TGTGCCAGCACCGACAGGGGGCTCTCTGGCTACACCTTC. Translating gives CASTDRGLSGYTF.

This clonotype was seen a few times. V usage is TRBV20-1 and J usage is TRBJ2-7; 10 positions agree with TRBD2. V gave up 1 base and J gave up 9 bases; unmatched junction bases: 9. Germline V gene sequence: CDR1 DFQATT, CDR2 SNEGSKA (reference sequence). The CDR3 has 14 residues. Written as DNA, the CDR3 is TGCAGTGCTAGAGGAGCTAGCGGGAGTGATATGCAGTACTTC. Protein: CSARGASGSDMQYF.

This clonotype was recorded a few times. The chain has TRBV13 and TRBJ2-3, with 7 bases identical to TRBD2. Germline V gives CDR1 PRHDT, CDR2 FYEKMQ (reference sequence). This CDR3 region has 15 residues. Trimming took 1 base from V and 4 from J; bases not matched to a gene: 5. In DNA form, the CDR3 reads TGTGCCAGCAGCTTAGCCACGGCGGGGGCAGATACGCAGTATTTT. It encodes CASSLATAGADTQYF. Full variable domain (remainder filled in from reference TRBV13 and TRBJ2-3): AAGVIQSPRHLIKEKRETATLKCYPIPRHDTVYWYQQGPGQDPQFLISFYEKMQSDKGSIPDRFSAQQFSDYHSELNMSSLELGDSALYFCASSLATAGADTQYFGPGTRLTVL.

At least ten counts were recorded for this clonotype. The chain recombines TRBV10-3 with TRBJ2-2; 11 nucleotides agree with TRBD2. V was pared by 10 bases and J by 1 base, with 11 bases of the junction left unmatched. Per the germline V gene, CDR1 is ENHRY and CDR2 is SYGVKD. The CDR3 has 17 residues. The CDR3 nucleotides read TGTGCCACGACTTCTAGCGGGGGGAAAATGAACACCGGGGAGCTGTTTTTT. Amino acid sequence: CATTSSGGKMNTGELFF.

The CDR3 loop reads CSVESGTPTYEQYF. The CDR3 DNA reads as TGCAGCGTTGAATCCGGGACACCCACCTACGAGCAGTACTTC. The chain combines TRBV29-1 with TRBJ2-7; a possible D gene is TRBD1 (6 bases). The ends were cut back, 2 bases at V and 2 bases at J, with 13 bases in the middle. The CDR3 loop spans 14 amino acids. Looked up from germline, CDR1 is SQVTM and CDR2 is ANQGSEA.

As concerns this clonotype: A much more abundant neighbour one base away suggests this may be a read error. This sequence joins TRBV9 and TRBJ2-7; D remains unclear. CDR3 length: 13 amino acids. Trimming removed 0 bases at V and 6 bases at J, with 10 bases between. From germline, CDR1 is SGDLS and CDR2 YYNGEE. The CDR3 region has the DNA TGTGCCAGCAGCGTAGTCCCTGGATGCGAGCAGTACTTC. Protein sequence: CASSVVPGCEQYF.

This clonotype was counted many times. The chain carries TRBV2 and TRBJ1-2, with D perhaps TRBD1 (5 bases). The V end was cut by 4 bases, the J end by 3 bases, with 12 bases between. The length of the CDR3 is 14 residues. CDR1 and CDR2 from the germline V gene are SNHLY and FYNNEI. The CDR3 DNA is TGTGCCAGCAGTGTCAGGTCGGGGGACTATGGCTACACCTTC. Translated: CASSVRSGDYGYTF. Supplemented by reference TRBV2 and TRBJ1-2, the full variable domain reads EPEVTQTPSHQVTQMGQEVILRCVPISNHLYFYWYRQILGQKVEFLVSFYNNEISEKSEIFDDQFSVERPDGSNFTLKIRSTKLEDSAMYFCASSVRSGDYGYTFGSGTRLTVV.

This clonotype was detected a few times. The J gene is TRBJ2-5, the V gene TRBV5-1; 11 nucleotides line up with TRBD2. Germline-derived CDR1 and CDR2 are SGHRS and YFSETQ. V was pared by 1 base and J by 4 bases, with 6 bases of the junction left unmatched. The CDR3 loop spans 16 amino acids. The CDR3 DNA reads as TGCGCCAGCAGCTTGTTAGCGGGAGGGTACGGAGAGACCCAGTACTTC. Amino acids: CASSLLAGGYGETQYF.

The rearrangement links TRBV7-9 to TRBJ2-7, with 9 bases aligning to TRBD2. The CDR3 sequence is 16 residues long. V was clipped by 3 bases and J by 2 bases; unmatched bases: 8. Germline CDR1 SEHNR, CDR2 FQNEAQ (reference sequence). DNA of the CDR3: TGTGCCAGCAGCTTCGCTCCTAGCGGGGTTACCTACGAGCAGTACTTC. Its protein is CASSFAPSGVTYEQYF.

This clonotype was observed many times. The chain has TRBV6-1 and TRBJ2-5; D is unclear. Trimming removed 5 bases at V and 4 bases at J, with 14 bases between. Germline V CDR1 and CDR2: MNHNS, SASEGT. This CDR3 is 14 amino acids long. CDR3 sequence: CASSPLVPPETQYF. CDR3 in DNA: TGTGCCAGCAGTCCCCTCGTCCCCCCAGAGACCCAGTACTTC.

This clonotype was found many times. The chain carries TRBV12-3 or TRBV12-4 and TRBJ2-2; D is undetermined. Trimming shortened V by 2 bases and J by 7 bases, and 8 bases separated the two germline ends. The CDR3 runs 13 residues. CDR3 in DNA: TGTGCCAGCAGTTTAAGGGTTGACGGGGAGCTGTTTTTT. Translating it yields CASSLRVDGELFF.

The chain links TRBV5-1 to TRBJ2-7; the D is unclear. Germline loops: CDR1 SGHRS, CDR2 YFSETQ. The CDR3 runs to 16 residues. V was shortened by 0 bases and J by 3 bases, with 16 bases between the two germline ends. Here the CDR3 DNA reads TGCGCCAGCAGCTTGGGATCCGGTCCCCTTGGCTACGAGCAGTACTTC. Translation: CASSLGSGPLGYEQYF.

This clonotype was picked up many times. The chain recombines TRBV4-2 with TRBJ1-2; D gene uncertain. The length of the CDR3 is 14 residues. The germline V and J ends were trimmed by 1 base and 4 bases, with 10 bases remaining between them. The germline V gene encodes CDR1 LGHNA and CDR2 YNFKEQ. CDR3 region: CASSQARFSYGYTF. In DNA, the CDR3 is TGTGCCAGCAGCCAAGCCAGGTTTTCCTATGGCTACACCTTC.

The chain links TRBV20-1 to TRBJ2-7, with TRBD2 as a possible D gene (6 bases). Trimming removed 1 base at V and 3 bases at J, with 13 bases between. This CDR3 contains 14 residues. CDR1 is DFQATT, CDR2 SNEGSKA, per germline (reference sequence). The DNA for the CDR3 is TGCAGTGCTAGAGGGCGGGATAGCTACTACGAGCAGTACTTC. Protein: CSARGRDSYYEQYF.